Below are 12 T cell receptor beta chains sequenced from a single sample in a study of shared clonotypes between healthy human individuals. This table comes from immunoSEQ multiplex PCR, and its TCRdb copy is limited to in-frame clones, with some not included. The repertoire holds about 870,000 clones, with over 90% as singletons. Terminally differentiated effector memory CD45RA+ cells were left out of the naive CD8 fraction, which was CD45RO-negative and positively selected for CCR7. Source material: naive CD8+ T cells sorted from blood. All receptors come from a man younger than 40 in good health.

The chain is built from TRBV29-1 and TRBJ2-3; 7 positions agree with TRBD2. The CDR3 length is 15 residues. Trimming removed 2 bases from V and 3 bases from J; junction bases left unmatched: 8. The germline CDR1 and CDR2 sequences are SQVTM and ANQGSEA. In nucleotides, the CDR3 is TGCAGCGTTGAATGGGAGGGGCGCCGGACAGATACGCAGTATTTT. This codes for CSVEWEGRRTDTQYF.

This clone appeared a single time. The chain links TRBV4-2 to TRBJ2-1; D possibly corresponds to TRBD2 (6 bases). This CDR3 has 17 amino acids. V dropped 0 bases and J dropped 2 bases, with 14 bases sitting between them. Germline CDR1 is LGHNA and CDR2 is YNFKEQ. CDR3 protein: CASSQDFGGRTYNEQFF. Here the CDR3 DNA reads TGTGCCAGCAGCCAAGATTTTGGAGGGAGAACCTACAATGAGCAGTTCTTC.

This chain connects TRBV11-2 to TRBJ2-1; a weak D match, TRBD1 (5 bases). Germline lookup yields CDR1 SGHAT and CDR2 FQNNGV. Trimming took off 1 base at V and 10 bases at J, with 17 bases between the two ends. This CDR3 spans 15 amino acids. This CDR3 reads CASSLGREVGWEQFF. As DNA, the CDR3 is TGTGCCAGCAGCTTAGGCAGGGAAGTCGGCTGGGAGCAGTTCTTC.

V is TRBV7-9 and J is TRBJ1-1; D perhaps matches TRBD1 (6 bases). The CDR3 has 18 residues. Germline CDR1 reads SEHNR; CDR2 reads FQNEAQ (reference sequence). Trimming stripped 5 bases from V and 0 bases from J, with 22 bases between. The CDR3 region is CASSPPDSLGAMNTEAFF. CDR3 in DNA: TGTGCCAGCAGCCCCCCGGACAGTCTCGGGGCCATGAACACTGAAGCTTTCTTT. The full variable domain, completed using reference TRBV7-9 and TRBJ1-1, is DTGVSQNPRHKITKRGQNVTFRCDPISEHNRLYWYRQTLGQGPEFLTYFQNEAQLEKSRLLSDRFSAERPKGSFSTLEIQRTEQGDSAMYLCASSPPDSLGAMNTEAFFGQGTRLTVV.

This chain uses TRBV4-3 with TRBJ1-2, with no clear D. The V gene lost 0 bases and the J gene lost 0 bases, with 11 bases spanning the gap. The CDR3 sequence is 16 residues long. The germline gives CDR1 LGHNA, CDR2 YSLEER. The CDR3 DNA reads TGCGCCAGCAGCCAAGATATAGGCAGAGCTAACTATGGCTACACCTTC. It encodes CASSQDIGRANYGYTF.

The CDR3 DNA is TGTGCCAGCAAGGGGACCGTCTATGGCTACACCTTC. Translating gives CASKGTVYGYTF. The rearrangement uses TRBV2 and TRBJ1-2; TRBD1 is a possible D gene (5 bases). V gave up 7 bases and J gave up 4 bases, with 10 bases separating them. Germline loops: CDR1 SNHLY, CDR2 FYNNEI. CDR3 length: 12 residues. The full variable domain, its missing parts supplied by reference TRBV2 and TRBJ1-2, is EPEVTQTPSHQVTQMGQEVILRCVPISNHLYFYWYRQILGQKVEFLVSFYNNEISEKSEIFDDQFSVERPDGSNFTLKIRSTKLEDSAMYFCASKGTVYGYTFGSGTRLTVV.

This CDR3 reads CASSLIGQGMGETQYF. CDR3 DNA: TGTGCCAGCAGCTTAATCGGGCAGGGGATGGGAGAGACCCAGTACTTC. The rearrangement uses TRBV7-9 and TRBJ2-5; TRBD1 is a possible D gene (6 bases). There are 16 residues in the CDR3. Between the trimmed V and J ends, which lost 2 bases and 4 bases, there was a span of 17 bases. CDR1 is SEHNR and CDR2 is FQNEAQ in the germline V gene (reference sequence).

The chain combines TRBV7-3 with TRBJ2-3, with TRBD2 identical over 11 bases. The CDR3 runs to 15 residues. With 1 base clipped from V and 4 bases from J, the junction kept 1 base outside the gene matches. The germline V gene encodes CDR1 SGHTA and CDR2 FQGTGA. Here the CDR3 DNA reads TGTGCCAGCAGCTTAATAGCGGGAGGGGCAGATACGCAGTATTTT. This translates into CASSLIAGGADTQYF.

The chain joins TRBV6-5 to TRBJ2-1, with a possible D match to TRBD1 (5 bases). This CDR3 region has 13 residues. Germline CDR1 is MNHEY and CDR2 is SVGAGI. V was clipped by 5 bases and J by 6 bases, with 11 bases between them. Here the CDR3 reads CASSTGSANEQFF. The CDR3 nucleotides read TGTGCCAGCAGTACAGGAAGCGCCAATGAGCAGTTCTTC.

The J gene is TRBJ2-7, the V gene TRBV11-2; tentatively, D is TRBD1 (5 bases). The V end was cut by 4 bases, the J end by 3 bases, with 7 bases between. CDR1 SGHAT and CDR2 FQNNGV come from the germline V gene. The CDR3 runs to 12 residues. The CDR3 spells CASSSTVYEQYF. The DNA for the CDR3 is TGTGCCAGCAGCTCGACAGTCTACGAGCAGTACTTC.

V usage is TRBV27 and J usage is TRBJ2-5; TRBD1 or TRBD2 may be the D gene (6 bases each). The CDR3 extends over 14 amino acids. V was cut by 1 base and J by 4 bases, with 10 bases left in between. Germline assignment: CDR1 MNHEY and CDR2 SMNVEV (reference sequence). The CDR3, as DNA: TGTGCCAGCAGTTTATTTACGGGGGCAGAGACCCAGTACTTC. Its protein is CASSLFTGAETQYF.

V usage is TRBV7-6 and J usage is TRBJ2-3; D is uncertain. Germline CDR1 and CDR2: SGHVS and FNYEAQ. V lost 5 bases, J lost 0 bases, and 9 bases lay in between. This CDR3 is built from 14 residues. The CDR3 bases are TGTGCCAGCAGCCCCACGGCGAGCACAGATACGCAGTATTTT. Translating gives CASSPTASTDTQYF.